The following is a T cell receptor (beta chain) sequence with its context. A much larger clone lies a single base off, so this may be a read error. The data were obtained in a study of blood T cell repertoires in COVID-19. Overall study context: Italy, Spain and the United States were the sources of the convalescent and acute COVID-19 samples. T cells, B-cell-depleted T cells, or PBMCs supplied cDNA or gDNA.

Germline lookup yields CDR1 MNHEY and CDR2 SVGAGI. V was clipped by 6 bases and J by 4 bases, with 9 bases between them. CDR3 size: 12 residues. Original handling: Reference gene primers were amplified, and this amplification served to estimate nucleated cell counts. TCRdb keeps only in-frame clones here, not all; method: immunoSEQ multiplex PCR. For V, J and clone size, that table is used; D and trimming come from the DNA. This table has about 210,000 clones, roughly 81% appearing once. The rearrangement joins TRBV6-5 to TRBJ1-2; tentative D call: TRBD1 (6 bases). The sample taken for sequencing was peripheral blood. This sequence originates from a woman aged 50 to 60 with active or convalescent COVID-19. The CDR3 protein is CASSQGTYGYTF. CDR3 coding DNA: TGTGCCAGCAGCCAGGGGACCTATGGCTACACCTTC.